This entry lists 6 T cell receptor beta chains sequenced from one sample in a study of blood T cell repertoires in COVID-19. The repertoire was sequenced with immunoSEQ multiplex PCR; TCRdb's copy has only in-frame clones and lacks some. This table holds about 380,000 clones, nearly 90% found once. The sample comprised peripheral blood. The receptors were gathered from a man aged 18 to 35 with active or convalescent COVID-19.

This clone was found many times. The chain has TRBV7-6 and TRBJ1-6, with 11 bases that match TRBD1. This CDR3 spans 14 amino acids. In germline, CDR1 is SGHVS, CDR2 FNYEAQ. Trimming removed 8 bases from V and 7 bases from J; junction bases left unmatched: 4. The CDR3 reads CASGQGAANSPLHF. CDR3 bases: TGTGCCAGCGGACAGGGGGCGGCGAATTCACCCCTCCACTTT.

The chain links TRBV2 to TRBJ2-3; TRBD1 aligns across 9 bases. V was pared by 1 base and J by 4 bases, with 3 bases of the junction left unmatched. This CDR3 contains 15 residues. Germline CDR1 SNHLY, CDR2 FYNNEI. CDR3 sequence reads: CASSEGDRAADTQYF. CDR3 bases: TGTGCCAGCAGTGAAGGGGACAGGGCTGCAGATACGCAGTATTTT.

V and J are TRBV5-6 and TRBJ1-1, with a weak D call TRBD1 (5 bases). CDR3 length: 14 amino acids. Germline CDR1 reads SGHDT; CDR2 reads YYEEEE. Between the trimmed V and J ends, which lost 4 bases and 5 bases, there was a span of 15 bases. The CDR3 reads CASSPDTAGTEAFF. CDR3 coding DNA: TGTGCCAGCAGCCCGGACACAGCGGGAACTGAAGCTTTCTTT.

The V call is TRBV6-5, the J call TRBJ2-7, with D perhaps TRBD1 (6 bases). Germline V lookup: CDR1 MNHEY, CDR2 SVGAGI. V was cut by 5 bases and J by 0 bases, with 8 bases left in between. This CDR3 has 13 residues. The CDR3 loop is CASSRQASYEQYF. DNA for the CDR3: TGTGCCAGCAGTCGACAGGCCTCCTACGAGCAGTACTTC.

This sequence joins TRBV7-9 and TRBJ2-1; 10 positions agree with TRBD2. This CDR3 has 16 residues. CDR1 and CDR2 (germline): SEHNR, FQNEAQ (reference sequence). Germline trimming cut 2 bases from V and 7 bases from J; bases unmatched to any gene: 8. The CDR3 protein is CASSLRTSGMENEQFF. CDR3 DNA sequence: TGTGCCAGCAGCTTACGAACTAGCGGGATGGAAAATGAGCAGTTCTTC.

Only one count was recorded for this clone. The V call is TRBV28, the J call TRBJ2-5; possibly TRBD2 for D (6 bases). Germline V gene data show CDR1 as MDHEN and CDR2 as SYDVKM. CDR3 size: 14 residues. Trimming took 4 bases from V and 2 from J, leaving 11 bases between them. The CDR3, as DNA: TGTGCCAGCAGTTGGGACTCGCCACAAGAGACCCAGTACTTC. It yields the protein CASSWDSPQETQYF.